Listed below are T cell receptor beta chains from one sample, sequenced in a study of control samples from healthy donors and cancer patients. Method: immunoSEQ multiplex PCR; TCRdb's copy keeps in-frame clones and lacks some. The table has approximately 63,000 clones, over 75% seen once; the top ten hold over 4.5%. The sequenced material came from blood. Every receptor here comes from a man aged 35-49 years in good health. Each CDR3 is given with its conserved first and last residue. Each record gives: clone size, J gene, V gene, D gene, CDR3 protein, CDR3 DNA. A D gene is named only where the DNA matches it firmly. Not all rows give a size; the values are once, few, many and, for expanded clones, a class.

.	TRBJ1-6	TRBV7-9	.	CASSLTGRSYNSPLHF	TGTGCCAGCAGCTTAACAGGGCGCTCCTATAATTCACCCCTCCACTTT
.	TRBJ1-5	TRBV2	.	CASSVGGEGNQPQHF	TGTGCCAGCAGTGTCGGGGGCGAGGGCAATCAGCCCCAGCATTTT
.	TRBJ2-7	TRBV5-4	.	CASSLSGGYEQYF	TGTGCCAGCAGCCTCTCGGGCGGCTACGAGCAGTACTTC
.	TRBJ1-1	TRBV10-3	TRBD1	CAISEGITGATEAFF	TGTGCCATCAGTGAGGGAATTACAGGGGCCACTGAAGCTTTCTTT
.	TRBJ1-2	TRBV19	.	CASRPGHILRNYGYTF	TGTGCCAGTAGGCCGGGCCATATACTACGTAACTATGGCTACACCTTC
.	TRBJ1-2	TRBV4-3	TRBD1	CASSQDITGGLNYGYTF	TGCGCCAGCAGCCAAGATATAACAGGGGGCCTTAACTATGGCTACACCTTC
.	TRBJ2-1	TRBV27	.	CASSKGQGRHNEQFF	TGTGCCAGCAGTAAGGGGCAGGGGAGACACAATGAGCAGTTCTTC
.	TRBJ2-7	TRBV7-2	.	CASSPAYEQYF	TGTGCCAGCAGCCCAGCCTACGAGCAGTACTTC
.	TRBJ1-3	TRBV11-2	.	CASSLAGDGNTIYF	TGTGCCAGCAGCTTAGCAGGGGACGGAAACACCATATATTTT
.	TRBJ1-1	TRBV28	TRBD1	CASSLNTGQINTEAFF	TGTGCCAGCAGTTTAAACACGGGACAGATAAACACTGAAGCTTTCTTT
.	TRBJ1-1	TRBV5-4	.	CASSFGRRNTEAFF	TGTGCCAGCAGCTTTGGACGGCGGAACACTGAAGCTTTCTTT
.	TRBJ1-1	TRBV19	.	CASSSQPYNTEAFF	TGTGCCAGTAGTTCACAGCCCTACAACACTGAAGCTTTCTTT
.	TRBJ2-3	TRBV27	.	CASTPLGAGEPDTQYF	TGTGCCAGCACCCCTCTGGGGGCGGGGGAGCCAGATACGCAGTATTTT
.	TRBJ2-2	TRBV7-3	.	CASSSRTENTGELFF	TGTGCCAGCAGCTCGCGGACAGAGAACACCGGGGAGCTGTTTTTT
.	TRBJ2-7	TRBV7-2	TRBD1	CASSSKVGQGSYEQYF	TGTGCCAGCAGCTCGAAGGTGGGACAGGGGTCCTACGAGCAGTACTTC
.	TRBJ2-3	TRBV7-3	TRBD2	CASSLGPSGGADTQYF	TGTGCCAGCAGCTTAGGGCCTAGCGGGGGGGCAGATACGCAGTATTTT
.	TRBJ2-1	TRBV3-1/TRBV3-2	.	CASSQDLGLAATRGNEQFF	TGTGCCAGCAGCCAAGATCTAGGGCTAGCGGCCACCAGGGGCAATGAGCAGTTCTTC
.	TRBJ2-1	TRBV6-5	TRBD1	CATEDRVNEQFF	TGTGCCACCGAGGACAGGGTAAATGAGCAGTTCTTC
.	TRBJ1-2	TRBV29-1	.	CSARGDVNYGYTF	TGCAGCGCCCGGGGGGACGTTAACTATGGCTACACCTTC
.	TRBJ2-5	TRBV27	.	CASRPDRAETQYF	TGTGCCAGCAGACCTGACAGAGCGGAGACCCAGTACTTC
.	TRBJ1-3	TRBV19	.	CASSMGAQGSGNTIYF	TGTGCCAGTAGTATGGGCGCCCAGGGCTCTGGAAACACCATATATTTT
.	TRBJ2-7	TRBV10-3	TRBD2	CAISELRGGIYEQYF	TGTGCCATCAGTGAGCTGCGGGGGGGAATCTACGAGCAGTACTTC
.	TRBJ1-1	TRBV6-1	.	CASSELGAVGTEAFF	TGTGCCAGCAGTGAATTAGGGGCGGTCGGAACTGAAGCTTTCTTT
few	TRBJ1-5	TRBV11-3	TRBD1	CASSLGGQGLFDQPQHF	TGTGCCAGCAGCTTAGGGGGACAGGGTTTGTTTGATCAGCCCCAGCATTTT
.	TRBJ1-1	TRBV5-5	.	CASSLFGGRAEAFF	TGTGCCAGCAGCTTGTTTGGCGGTAGGGCTGAAGCTTTCTTT
once	TRBJ1-1	TRBV27	TRBD1	CASSLGYPGQVWDEAFF	TGTGCCAGCAGTTTAGGGTATCCGGGACAGGTCTGGGATGAAGCTTTCTTT
.	TRBJ1-1	TRBV27	TRBD1	CASSLRTGPGTEAFF	TGTGCCAGCAGTTTAAGGACAGGGCCGGGCACTGAAGCTTTCTTT
few	TRBJ2-1	TRBV19	TRBD2	CASSMLLAGNNEQFF	TGTGCCAGTAGTATGCTACTAGCGGGGAACAATGAGCAGTTCTTC
.	TRBJ2-7	TRBV5-5	.	CASSLRSSSAPGTYEQYF	TGTGCCAGCAGCTTGCGAAGCTCTAGCGCCCCCGGGACCTACGAGCAGTACTTC
once	TRBJ2-1	TRBV4-3	TRBD2	CASSQERYGGGENEQFF	TGCGCCAGCAGCCAAGAAAGGTACGGCGGGGGGGAGAATGAGCAGTTCTTC
.	TRBJ1-6	TRBV30	.	CAWSVGKDSRNSPLHF	TGTGCCTGGAGTGTAGGAAAGGATTCTAGAAATTCACCCCTCCACTTT
few	TRBJ2-7	TRBV13	TRBD1	CASSTGGEQYF	TGTGCCAGCAGCACAGGGGGGGAGCAGTACTTC
few	TRBJ2-3	TRBV3-1/TRBV3-2	TRBD1	CASSHRGTGVTDTQYF	TGTGCCAGCAGCCACCGGGGGACAGGGGTTACAGATACGCAGTATTTT
.	TRBJ2-2	TRBV7-9	TRBD1	CASSPRDSSTGELFF	TGTGCCAGCAGCCCCCGGGACAGTTCCACCGGGGAGCTGTTTTTT
.	TRBJ2-7	TRBV2	TRBD1	CASSSGTGRYEQYF	TGTGCCAGCAGTTCCGGGACAGGACGCTACGAGCAGTACTTC
.	TRBJ2-2	TRBV6-2/TRBV6-3	TRBD2	CASSVAGSTGELFF	TGTGCCAGCAGCGTAGCGGGGAGCACCGGGGAGCTGTTTTTT
.	TRBJ1-1	TRBV11-3	.	CASSLEDTEAFF	TGTGCCAGCAGCTTAGAGGATACTGAAGCTTTCTTT
.	TRBJ1-2	TRBV12-3/TRBV12-4	.	CASSLGTHYGYTF	TGTGCCAGCAGTTTAGGCACCCACTATGGCTACACCTTC
few	TRBJ1-1	TRBV7-2	TRBD1	CASSLRFPKGASAFEAFF	TGTGCCAGCAGCTTGAGGTTTCCCAAGGGGGCGAGCGCTTTTGAAGCTTTCTTT
.	TRBJ1-2	TRBV18	.	CASSPGFDRSPGYTF	TGTGCCAGCTCACCAGGATTTGACAGGAGCCCTGGCTACACCTTC
.	TRBJ2-2	TRBV15	.	CATSRRGTGELFF	TGTGCCACCAGCAGGCGGGGCACCGGGGAGCTGTTTTTT
.	TRBJ1-5	TRBV28	.	CASIPQGFSGQPQHF	TGTGCCAGCATCCCTCAGGGTTTCTCAGGTCAGCCCCAGCATTTT
.	TRBJ2-2	TRBV10-1	.	CASARLANTGELFF	TGCGCCAGCGCGAGGCTCGCGAACACCGGGGAGCTGTTTTTT
.	TRBJ2-1	TRBV7-9	.	CASSSGATFSYNEQFF	TGTGCCAGCAGCTCCGGGGCAACTTTTTCGTACAATGAGCAGTTCTTC
.	TRBJ2-3	TRBV30	.	CAWSAQGRSFFPDTQYF	TGTGCCTGGAGCGCCCAGGGGAGATCTTTCTTCCCAGATACGCAGTATTTT
.	TRBJ1-3	TRBV30	.	CAWSVPPSGNTIYF	TGTGCCTGGAGTGTACCGCCCTCTGGAAACACCATATATTTT
.	TRBJ1-5	TRBV7-2	.	CASSLRTLDQPQHF	TGTGCCAGCAGCCTGAGGACACTGGATCAGCCCCAGCATTTT